Sequencing of this T cell receptor (beta chain) was carried out in a study of T cells after posttransplantation cyclophosphamide. A word on this clone: Its target is unknown.

Controls had myeloablative marrow grafts with methotrexate and calcineurin inhibitor, sampled at 1 year. V was clipped by 8 bases and J by 0 bases, with 10 bases between them. The germline gives CDR1 MGHDK, CDR2 SYGVNS. The CDR3 sequence is 13 residues long. Broader study findings: Donor CD8+ memory clones often dominated recipient blood repertoires at later times. Blood and skin or GI T cell repertoires showed limited TRB overlap. TRB clonality was highly associated with recipient CMV seropositivity and reactivation.

TCRdb's table, derived via immunoSEQ multiplex PCR, lists solely in-frame clones and lacks some. The data contain approximately 15,000 clones, approximately 80% of them seen just once; the ten biggest clones take up approximately 2.9%. The sequenced sample was PBMCs, obtained 441 days after allogeneic stem cell transplant with calcineurin inhibitor and methotrexate. The chain joins TRBV25-1 to TRBJ1-1; D possibly corresponds to TRBD1 (6 bases). This TCR came from a young adult male patient who received an allogeneic stem cell transplant from an unrelated donor, was CMV-positive, and had acute and chronic GVHD. Some T cells may be provided by the graft donor. The CDR3 spells CASFGQLNTEAFF. In nucleotides, the CDR3 is TGTGCCAGCTTCGGACAGTTGAACACTGAAGCTTTCTTT.